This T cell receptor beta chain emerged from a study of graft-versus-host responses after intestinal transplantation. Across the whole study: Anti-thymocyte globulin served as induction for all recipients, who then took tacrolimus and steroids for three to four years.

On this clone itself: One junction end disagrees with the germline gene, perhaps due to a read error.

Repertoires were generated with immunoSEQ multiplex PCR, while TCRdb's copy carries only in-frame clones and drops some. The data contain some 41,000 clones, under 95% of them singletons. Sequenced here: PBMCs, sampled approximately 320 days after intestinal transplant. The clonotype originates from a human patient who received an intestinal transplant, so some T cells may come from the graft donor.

CDR3 sequence reads: CASSPKHRAGEIF. The CDR3 DNA sequence: TGTGCCAGCAGCCCAAAACACCGCGCAGGGGAGATCTTC. This sequence joins TRBV14 and TRBJ2-1; perhaps TRBD1 as D (6 bases). The CDR3 covers 13 residues. Looked up from germline, CDR1 is SGHDN and CDR2 is FVKESK.